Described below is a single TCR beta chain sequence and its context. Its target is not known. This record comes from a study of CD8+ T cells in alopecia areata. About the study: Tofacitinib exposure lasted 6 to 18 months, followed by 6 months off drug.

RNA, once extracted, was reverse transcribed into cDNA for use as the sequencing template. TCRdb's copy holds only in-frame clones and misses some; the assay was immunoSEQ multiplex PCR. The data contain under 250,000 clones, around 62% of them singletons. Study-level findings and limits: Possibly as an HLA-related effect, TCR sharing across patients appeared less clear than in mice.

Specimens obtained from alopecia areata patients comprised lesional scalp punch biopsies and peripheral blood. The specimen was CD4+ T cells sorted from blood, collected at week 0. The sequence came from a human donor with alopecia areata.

The CDR3 reads CASSHSPGNEQYF. CDR3 nucleotides: TGTGCCAGCAGCCATTCCCCAGGGAACGAGCAGTACTTC. J is TRBJ2-7 and V is TRBV5-5; the D gene is possibly TRBD1 (5 bases). The V gene lost 4 bases and the J gene lost 5 bases, with 13 bases spanning the gap. CDR1 and CDR2 (germline): SGHKS, YYEKEE (reference sequence). The CDR3 totals 13 residues.